Shown below are 24 T cell receptor beta chains from a single sample sequenced in a study of blood T cells in healthy people across ages. The use of a sample-barcoded 5' primer and a J-beta primer mix characterized a second PCR of roughly 6 to 11 cycles. TCRdb re-derived calls from the 5' RACE reads in MiXCR, one entry per CDR3 protein. The sample lists more than 600,000 distinct CDR3 sequences; roughly 25% were seen once. This sample also appeared in a second study, on T cells of mothers and their children.

Input material: blood. All receptors come from a boy aged 5-17 years in good health.

This clonotype was picked up a small number of times. The chain carries TRBV11-2 and TRBJ2-5; either TRBD1 or TRBD2 may supply D (6 bases each). The J call may be wrong; the DNA end is better matched by TRBJ2-1. CDR1 and CDR2 from the germline V gene are SGHAT and FQNNGV. This CDR3 region has 16 residues. The CDR3 reads CASSLGGRGQSHEQFF. The CDR3 bases are TGTGCCAGCAGCTTAGGGGGACGGGGGCAATCCCATGAGCAGTTCTTC.

This clonotype was seen more than once but under ten times. The chain employs TRBV5-1 and TRBJ2-5; D uncertain. Trimming left V 1 base short and J 4 bases short, with 17 bases between. The CDR3 extends over 16 amino acids. Germline assignment: CDR1 SGHRS and CDR2 YFSETQ. CDR3 DNA: TGCGCCAGCAGCTTGATAACAGCCCCCTGGGGAGAGACCCAGTACTTC. Its protein is CASSLITAPWGETQYF.

In this sample, this clonotype turned up a few times. The genes are TRBV20-1 and TRBJ1-2, with unresolved D. Germline V gene lookup returns CDR1 DFQATT and CDR2 SNEGSKA (reference sequence). The CDR3 is 12 residues long. The ends were cut back, 4 bases at V and 8 bases at J, with 14 bases in the middle. The CDR3 loop is CSATNQSGGYTF. The CDR3 bases are TGCAGTGCTACCAACCAAAGCGGGGGCTACACCTTC.

V gene TRBV28 combines with J gene TRBJ2-5; 10 positions agree with TRBD2. Judging by the DNA end, TRBJ2-7 fits better; the J call may be wrong. The CDR3 extends over 16 amino acids. Germline-derived CDR1 and CDR2 are MDHEN and SYDVKM. CDR3 amino acids: CASNEPRAGGVYEQYF. For the CDR3, the DNA is TGTGCCAGCAACGAACCACGAGCGGGAGGGGTCTACGAGCAGTACTTC.

The CDR3 region is CASSPRGTSRGTGTDTQYF. CDR3 nucleotide sequence: TGTGCCAGCAGCCCTAGAGGGACTAGCCGCGGCACAGGGACAGATACGCAGTATTTT. J is TRBJ2-3 and V is TRBV7-2, with 9 bases aligning to TRBD2. Trimming at V came to 5 bases and at J to 3 bases, leaving 18 bases not matched to a gene. Looked up from germline, CDR1 is SGHTA and CDR2 is FQGNSA. The CDR3 sequence is 19 residues long.

This chain connects TRBV6-5 to TRBJ2-3, with 8 bases fitting TRBD2. V lost 4 bases and J lost 5; bases outside the gene matches: 8. CDR1 MNHEY and CDR2 SVGAGI come from the germline V gene. The CDR3 spans 15 residues. For the CDR3, the DNA is TGTGCCAGCAGTTTTAGGGCGGGGGGCGGAGATACGCAGTATTTT. Amino acid sequence: CASSFRAGGGDTQYF.

The chain combines TRBV6-5 with TRBJ1-1; D is unclear. Germline V lookup: CDR1 MNHEY, CDR2 SVGAGI. V lost 6 bases to trimming and J lost 7 bases, with 6 bases between them. This CDR3 is built from 10 residues. CDR3 coding DNA: TGTGCCAGCAGGCACCTTGAAGCTTTCTTT. It translates to CASRHLEAFF.

V gene TRBV6-1 combines with J gene TRBJ2-5; either TRBD1 or TRBD2 may fit D (7 bases each). The last part of the DNA fits TRBJ2-7 better; the J call may be wrong. Germline lookup yields CDR1 MNHNS and CDR2 SASEGT. This CDR3 region has 13 residues. The CDR3 is CASEARGGYEQYF. Here the CDR3 DNA reads TGTGCCAGCGAGGCCAGGGGGGGTTACGAGCAGTACTTC.

The rearrangement uses TRBV12-3 or TRBV12-4 and TRBJ1-4; D unclear. CDR3 size: 15 residues. With 5 bases removed from V and 1 base from J, the gap between germline ends came to 11 bases. This CDR3 is CASSGSYGTNEKLFF. The CDR3 DNA sequence: TGTGCCAGCAGTGGGAGCTACGGAACTAATGAAAAACTGTTTTTT.

The rearrangement links TRBV29-1 to TRBJ2-2, with a weak D call TRBD1 (6 bases). The CDR3 length is 13 residues. The V end lost 4 bases, the J end lost 1 base, and 7 bases lay between the germline ends. The V gene's germline CDR1 is SQVTM and CDR2 ANQGSEA. The CDR3 region is CSVVRGNTGELFF. Here the CDR3 DNA reads TGCAGCGTTGTCAGGGGGAACACCGGGGAGCTGTTTTTT.

This clonotype occurred a few times. The junction does not match germline at one end; this may be a read error. This chain links TRBV11-2 with TRBJ2-6, with D possibly TRBD1 on 6 matching bases. CDR3 length: 18 amino acids. Germline V gene lookup returns CDR1 SGHAT and CDR2 FQNNGV. CDR3 in DNA: TGTGCCAGCAGCTTAAGGGTTCCAGGGGCCTCTGGGGCCAACGTCCTGACCTTC. This gives the protein CASSLRVPGASGANVLTF.

A few counts support this clonotype. The gene calls are TRBV29-1 and TRBJ2-5; D may be TRBD1 (5 bases). V lost 3 bases to trimming and J lost 0 bases, with 14 bases between them. CDR3 length: 15 residues. Germline values: CDR1 SQVTM, CDR2 ANQGSEA. CDR3 amino acids: CSVDLTEDNQETQYF. DNA of the CDR3: TGCAGCGTTGACCTCACCGAGGACAACCAAGAGACCCAGTACTTC.

This clonotype was counted only a few times. The chain combines TRBV20-1 with TRBJ2-5; 13 bases agree with TRBD2. CDR1 and CDR2 (germline): DFQATT, SNEGSKA (reference sequence). This CDR3 comprises 16 residues. With V trimmed by 6 bases and J by 0 bases, 7 bases remained unmatched. The CDR3 is CSANGLAGVYQETQYF. For the CDR3, the DNA is TGCAGTGCCAACGGACTAGCGGGAGTGTACCAAGAGACCCAGTACTTC.

This rearrangement joins TRBV12-3 or TRBV12-4 to TRBJ2-2; 8 bases agree with TRBD2. V shed 4 bases, J shed 4 bases, and the junction held 11 bases outside the gene matches. The CDR3 consists of 17 residues. Here the CDR3 reads CASSSTGAGVSTGELFF. The CDR3 region has the DNA TGTGCCAGCAGTTCCACCGGAGCGGGAGTCAGCACCGGGGAGCTGTTTTTT.

V is TRBV11-2 and J is TRBJ2-5; TRBD2 matches 14 bases. In germline, CDR1 is SGHAT, CDR2 FQNNGV. The length of the CDR3 is 19 residues. J gave up 4 bases and V 5 bases, and 15 bases lay outside the gene matches. The CDR3 reads CASSAPTSGGAWSSETQYF. As DNA, the CDR3 is TGTGCCAGCAGCGCACCGACTAGCGGGGGGGCCTGGTCTTCAGAGACCCAGTACTTC.

In its sample, this clonotype was seen a few times. The chain combines TRBV20-1 with TRBJ1-1; D remains ambiguous. V dropped 6 bases and J dropped 2 bases, with 13 bases sitting between them. The length of the CDR3 is 13 residues. Germline V gene data show CDR1 as DFQATT and CDR2 as SNEGSKA (reference sequence). The CDR3 DNA reads TGCAGTGCACCCGGGAACCTTAACACTGAAGCTTTCTTT. This encodes CSAPGNLNTEAFF.

The gene calls are TRBV7-9 and TRBJ2-7; tentatively, D is TRBD1 (5 bases). The ends were cut back, 5 bases at V and 2 bases at J, with 10 bases in the middle. This CDR3 region has 13 residues. Germline V lookup: CDR1 SEHNR, CDR2 FQNEAQ (reference sequence). CDR3 residues: CASSADSTYEQYF. As DNA, the CDR3 is TGTGCCAGCAGCGCAGACAGTACCTACGAGCAGTACTTC.

Comment on this clonotype: The junction differs from germline at one of its ends, possibly a read error. J is TRBJ1-4 and V is TRBV3-1; no reliable D call. CDR1 and CDR2 (germline): LGHDT, YNNKEL (reference sequence). CDR3 length: 18 amino acids. The CDR3 DNA reads TGTGCCAGCAGCCAGGGTTACGGAGGAACATCGACTAATGAAAAACCGTTTTTT. Translating gives CASSQGYGGTSTNEKPFF. Full variable domain (rest looked up from reference TRBV3-1 and TRBJ1-4): DTAVSQTPKYLVTQMGNDKSIKCEQNLGHDTMYWYKQDSKKFLKIMFSYNNKELIINETVPNRFSPKSPDKAHLNLHINSLELGDSAVYFCASSQGYGGTSTNEKPFFGSGTQLSVL.

Of note for this clonotype: The junction does not match germline at one end; this may be a read error. The rearrangement joins TRBV24-1 to TRBJ2-1; D perhaps matches TRBD2 (6 bases). The CDR3 contains 16 residues. CDR1 KGHDR and CDR2 SFDVKD come from the germline V gene. This CDR3 is CTTSAPAGPAYNEQFF. As DNA, the CDR3 is TGTACCACCAGTGCACCTGCGGGGCCGGCCTACAATGAGCAGTTCTTC.

V and J are TRBV11-2 and TRBJ2-7; TRBD2 agrees at 7 bases. The junction had 2 bases not matched to a gene; V was cut back by 1 base and J by 2 bases. Germline V gene data show CDR1 as SGHAT and CDR2 as FQNNGV. This CDR3 has 14 amino acids. CDR3 amino acids: CASSLGEGPYEQYF. The CDR3 DNA follows: TGTGCCAGCAGCTTAGGGGAGGGACCCTACGAGCAGTACTTC.

V usage is TRBV20-1 and J usage is TRBJ2-7; tentative D call: TRBD1 (5 bases). The V and J ends lost 3 bases and 5 bases respectively, with 14 bases between them. Germline V gene lookup returns CDR1 DFQATT and CDR2 SNEGSKA (reference sequence). The CDR3 contains 13 residues. Here the CDR3 reads CSASPGWLHEQYF. For the CDR3, the DNA is TGCAGTGCTAGCCCAGGGTGGTTGCACGAGCAGTACTTC.

This chain links TRBV4-1 with TRBJ2-5, with D perhaps matching TRBD1 or TRBD2 (6 bases each). TRBJ2-7 explains the end of the DNA better; the J call may be wrong. The CDR3 spans 14 residues. The germline gives CDR1 MGHRA, CDR2 YSYEKL. The CDR3 region is CASSQVGGQGEQYF. Here the CDR3 DNA reads TGCGCCAGCAGCCAAGTTGGGGGGCAAGGCGAGCAGTACTTC.

This clonotype came up a few times. This rearrangement joins TRBV24-1 to TRBJ2-3; no clear D. Germline CDR1 is KGHDR and CDR2 is SFDVKD. The CDR3 has 11 amino acids. V was clipped by 5 bases and J by 3 bases, with 2 bases between them. This CDR3 is CATSVTDTQYF. CDR3 DNA sequence: TGTGCCACCAGTGTAACAGATACGCAGTATTTT.

This clonotype turned up a few times. This rearrangement joins TRBV29-1 to TRBJ2-1, with 7 bases aligning to TRBD2. Germline CDR1 is SQVTM and CDR2 is ANQGSEA. The CDR3 contains 15 residues. After removal of 1 base from V and 3 bases from J, the junction contained 6 bases not matched to a gene. CDR3: CSVEGAGVNYNEQFF. The CDR3 bases are TGCAGCGTTGAAGGTGCGGGAGTTAACTACAATGAGCAGTTCTTC.